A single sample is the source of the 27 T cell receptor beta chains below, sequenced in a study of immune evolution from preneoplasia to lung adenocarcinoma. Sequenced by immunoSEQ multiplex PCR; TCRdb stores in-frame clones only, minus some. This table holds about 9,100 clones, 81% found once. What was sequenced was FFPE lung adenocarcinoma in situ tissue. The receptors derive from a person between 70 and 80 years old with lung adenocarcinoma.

CDR3 nucleotides: TGTGCCAGCAGTGAGTCCCAGGGACAGGGGAATTCACCCCTCCACTTT. It codes for CASSESQGQGNSPLHF. The chain uses TRBV6-1 and TRBJ1-6; 10 bases map to TRBD1. The trim removed 3 bases at V and 7 bases at J, leaving 6 bases unmatched. Germline-derived CDR1 and CDR2 are MNHNS and SASEGT. This CDR3 contains 16 residues.

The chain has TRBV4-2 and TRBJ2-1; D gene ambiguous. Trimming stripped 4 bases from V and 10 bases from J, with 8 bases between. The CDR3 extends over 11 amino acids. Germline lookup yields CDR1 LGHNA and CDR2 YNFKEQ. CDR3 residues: CASSLVTEQFF. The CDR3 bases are TGTGCCAGCAGCCTTGTTACCGAGCAGTTCTTC.

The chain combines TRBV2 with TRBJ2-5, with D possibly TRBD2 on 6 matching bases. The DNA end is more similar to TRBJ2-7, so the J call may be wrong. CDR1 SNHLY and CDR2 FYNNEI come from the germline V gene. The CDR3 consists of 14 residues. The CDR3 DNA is TGTGCCAGCAGGGCAGGGACTGCCACCTACGAGCAGTACTTC. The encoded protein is CASRAGTATYEQYF.

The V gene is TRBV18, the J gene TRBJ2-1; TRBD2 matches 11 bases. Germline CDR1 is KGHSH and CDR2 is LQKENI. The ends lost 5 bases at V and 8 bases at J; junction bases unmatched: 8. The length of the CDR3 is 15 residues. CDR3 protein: CASSINSGRAYEQFF. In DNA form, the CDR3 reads TGTGCCAGCTCAATTAATAGCGGGAGGGCCTATGAGCAGTTCTTC.

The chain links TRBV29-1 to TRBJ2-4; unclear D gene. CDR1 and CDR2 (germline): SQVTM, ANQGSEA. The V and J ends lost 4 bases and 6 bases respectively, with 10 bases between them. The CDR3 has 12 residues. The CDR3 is CSVGALGNIQYF. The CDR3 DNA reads TGCAGCGTTGGTGCATTAGGAAACATTCAGTACTTC.

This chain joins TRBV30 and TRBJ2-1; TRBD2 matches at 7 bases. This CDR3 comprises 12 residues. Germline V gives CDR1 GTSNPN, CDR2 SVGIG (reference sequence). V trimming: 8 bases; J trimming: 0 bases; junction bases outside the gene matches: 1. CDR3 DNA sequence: TGTGCCGGCGGGAGCTCCTACAATGAGCAGTTCTTC. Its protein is CAGGSSYNEQFF.

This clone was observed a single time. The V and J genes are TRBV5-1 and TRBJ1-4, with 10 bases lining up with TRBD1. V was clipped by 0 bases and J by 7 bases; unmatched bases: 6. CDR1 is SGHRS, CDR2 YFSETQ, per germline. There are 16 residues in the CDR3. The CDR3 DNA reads TGCGCCAGCAGCTTGGAGTCTCGGGACAGGGGTGAAAAACTGTTTTTT. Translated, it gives CASSLESRDRGEKLFF.

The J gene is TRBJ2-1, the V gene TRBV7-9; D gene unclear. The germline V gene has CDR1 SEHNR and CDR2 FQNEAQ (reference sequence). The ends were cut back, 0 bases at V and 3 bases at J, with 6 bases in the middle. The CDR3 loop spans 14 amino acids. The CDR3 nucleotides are TGTGCCAGCAGCTTAGCGTTGGGCTACAATGAGCAGTTCTTC. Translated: CASSLALGYNEQFF. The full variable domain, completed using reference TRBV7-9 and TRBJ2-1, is DTGVSQNPRHKITKRGQNVTFRCDPISEHNRLYWYRQTLGQGPEFLTYFQNEAQLEKSRLLSDRFSAERPKGSFSTLEIQRTEQGDSAMYLCASSLALGYNEQFFGPGTRLTVL.

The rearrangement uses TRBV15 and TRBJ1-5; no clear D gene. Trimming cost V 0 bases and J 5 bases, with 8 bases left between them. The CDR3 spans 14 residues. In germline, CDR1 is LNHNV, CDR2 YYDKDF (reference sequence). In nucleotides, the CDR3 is TGTGCCACCAGCAGAGAGTCCCCCCATCAGCCCCAGCATTTT. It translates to CATSRESPHQPQHF.

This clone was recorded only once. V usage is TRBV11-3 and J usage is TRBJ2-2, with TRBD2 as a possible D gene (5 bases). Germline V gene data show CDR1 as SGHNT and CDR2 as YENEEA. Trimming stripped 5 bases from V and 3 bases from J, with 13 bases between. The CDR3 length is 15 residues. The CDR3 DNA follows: TGTGCCAGCAGCCCCATCGTCGGGGACACCGGGGAGCTGTTTTTT. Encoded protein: CASSPIVGDTGELFF.

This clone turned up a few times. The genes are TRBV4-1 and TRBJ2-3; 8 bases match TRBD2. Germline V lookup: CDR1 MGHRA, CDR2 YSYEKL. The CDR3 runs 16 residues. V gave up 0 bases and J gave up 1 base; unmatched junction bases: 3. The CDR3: CASSQDSGKGTDTQYF. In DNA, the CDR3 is TGCGCCAGCAGCCAAGATAGCGGGAAAGGCACAGATACGCAGTATTTT.

The CDR3 loop reads CASSLEVTDTQYF. The CDR3 coding sequence is TGTGCCAGCAGCTTGGAGGTTACAGATACGCAGTATTTT. The rearrangement joins TRBV5-6 to TRBJ2-3; no firm D call. V was trimmed by 0 bases and J by 3 bases, leaving 5 bases between them. Germline CDR1 is SGHDT and CDR2 is YYEEEE. This CDR3 contains 13 residues.

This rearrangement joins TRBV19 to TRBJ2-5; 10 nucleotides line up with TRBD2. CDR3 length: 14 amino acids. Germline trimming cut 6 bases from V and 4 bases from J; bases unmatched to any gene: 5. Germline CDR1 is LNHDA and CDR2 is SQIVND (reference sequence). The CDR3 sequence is CASRASGSRETQYF. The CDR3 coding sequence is TGTGCCAGTAGGGCTAGCGGGAGTCGAGAGACCCAGTACTTC.

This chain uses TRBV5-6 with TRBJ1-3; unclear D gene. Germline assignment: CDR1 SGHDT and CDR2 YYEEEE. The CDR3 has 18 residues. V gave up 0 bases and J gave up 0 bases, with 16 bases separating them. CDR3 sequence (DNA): TGTGCCAGCAGCTTGGCCTTCCAAGACCTATCCTCTGGAAACACCATATATTTT. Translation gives CASSLAFQDLSSGNTIYF.

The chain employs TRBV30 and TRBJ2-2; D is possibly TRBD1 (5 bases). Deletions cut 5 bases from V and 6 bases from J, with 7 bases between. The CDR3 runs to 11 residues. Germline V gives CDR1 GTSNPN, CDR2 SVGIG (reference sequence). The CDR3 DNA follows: TGTGCCTGGCAGGGATCCGGGGAGCTGTTTTTT. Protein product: CAWQGSGELFF.

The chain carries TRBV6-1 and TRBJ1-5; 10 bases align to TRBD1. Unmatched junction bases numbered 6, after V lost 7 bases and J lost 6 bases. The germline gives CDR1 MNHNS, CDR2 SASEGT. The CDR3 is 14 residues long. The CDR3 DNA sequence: TGTGCCAGCATTGACAGGGGGCTAGGTCAGCCCCAGCATTTT. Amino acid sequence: CASIDRGLGQPQHF.

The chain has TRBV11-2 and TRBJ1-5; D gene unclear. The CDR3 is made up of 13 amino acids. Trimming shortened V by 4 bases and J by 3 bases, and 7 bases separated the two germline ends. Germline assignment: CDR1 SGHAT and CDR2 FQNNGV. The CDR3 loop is CASSSRDNQPQHF. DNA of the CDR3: TGTGCCAGCAGCTCCCGGGACAATCAGCCCCAGCATTTT.

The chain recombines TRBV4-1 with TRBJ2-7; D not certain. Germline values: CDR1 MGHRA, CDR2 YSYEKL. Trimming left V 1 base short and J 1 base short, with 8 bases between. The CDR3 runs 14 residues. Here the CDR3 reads CASSQGRESYEQYF. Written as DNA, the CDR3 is TGCGCCAGCAGCCAAGGTAGAGAGTCCTACGAGCAGTACTTC.

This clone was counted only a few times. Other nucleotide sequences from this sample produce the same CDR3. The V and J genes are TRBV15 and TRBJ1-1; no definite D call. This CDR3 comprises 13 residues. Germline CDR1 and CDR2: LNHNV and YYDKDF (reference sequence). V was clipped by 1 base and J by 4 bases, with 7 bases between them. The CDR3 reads CATSRARSTEAFF. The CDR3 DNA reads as TGTGCCACCAGCAGAGCGCGGAGCACTGAAGCTTTCTTT.

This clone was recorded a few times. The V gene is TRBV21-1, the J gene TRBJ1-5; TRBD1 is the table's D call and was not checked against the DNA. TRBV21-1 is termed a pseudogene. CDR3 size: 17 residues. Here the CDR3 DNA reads TGTGCCAGCAGCAAAGGACGGGGGACAGGGGTTCATCAGCCCCAGCATTTT. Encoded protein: CASSKGRGTGVHQPQHF.

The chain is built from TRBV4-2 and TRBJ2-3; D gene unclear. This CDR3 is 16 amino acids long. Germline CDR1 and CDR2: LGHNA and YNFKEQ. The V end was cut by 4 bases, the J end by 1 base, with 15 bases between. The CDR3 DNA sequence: TGTGCCAGCAGCCCCTCGGGTTTTGGGGGCACAGATACGCAGTATTTT. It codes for CASSPSGFGGTDTQYF.

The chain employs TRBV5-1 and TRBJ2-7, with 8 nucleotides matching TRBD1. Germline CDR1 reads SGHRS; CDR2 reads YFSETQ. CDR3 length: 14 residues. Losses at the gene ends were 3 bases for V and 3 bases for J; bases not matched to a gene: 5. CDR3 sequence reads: CASSSAGGIYEQYF. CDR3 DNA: TGCGCCAGCAGCTCGGCAGGGGGCATCTACGAGCAGTACTTC.

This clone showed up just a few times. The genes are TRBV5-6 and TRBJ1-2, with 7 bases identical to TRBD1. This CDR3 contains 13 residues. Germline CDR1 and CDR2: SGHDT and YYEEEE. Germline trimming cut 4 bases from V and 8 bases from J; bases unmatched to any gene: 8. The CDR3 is CASSKGQPAGYTF. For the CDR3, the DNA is TGTGCCAGCAGCAAGGGACAGCCCGCGGGCTACACCTTC.

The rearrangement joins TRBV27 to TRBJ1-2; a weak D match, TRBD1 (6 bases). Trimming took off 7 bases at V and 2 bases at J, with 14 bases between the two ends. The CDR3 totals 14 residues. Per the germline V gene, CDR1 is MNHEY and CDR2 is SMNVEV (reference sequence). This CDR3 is CASKRTTGNYGYTF. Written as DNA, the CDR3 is TGTGCCAGCAAACGTACTACAGGGAACTATGGCTACACCTTC.

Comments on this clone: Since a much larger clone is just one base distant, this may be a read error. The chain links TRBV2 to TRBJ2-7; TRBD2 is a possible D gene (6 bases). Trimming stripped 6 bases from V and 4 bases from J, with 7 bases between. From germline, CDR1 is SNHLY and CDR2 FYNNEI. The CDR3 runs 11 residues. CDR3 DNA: TGTGCCAGCAGGGGGGGTTACGAGCAGTACTTC. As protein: CASRGGYEQYF.

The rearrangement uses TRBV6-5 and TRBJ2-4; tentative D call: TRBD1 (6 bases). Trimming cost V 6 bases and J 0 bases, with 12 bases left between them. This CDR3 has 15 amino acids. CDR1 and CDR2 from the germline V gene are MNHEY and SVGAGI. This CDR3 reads CASSRGQLAKNIQYF. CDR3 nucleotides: TGTGCCAGCAGCCGGGGACAACTAGCCAAAAACATTCAGTACTTC.

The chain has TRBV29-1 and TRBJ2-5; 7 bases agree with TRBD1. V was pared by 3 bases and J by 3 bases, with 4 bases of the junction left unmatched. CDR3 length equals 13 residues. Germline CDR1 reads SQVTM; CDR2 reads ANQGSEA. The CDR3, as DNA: TGCAGCGTTGAGGACGGGACAGAAGAGACCCAGTACTTC. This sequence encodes CSVEDGTEETQYF.